In this sample, the clone carrying this T cell receptor (beta chain) turned up once. The antigen is unknown. Specified time point: newly diagnosed GD, antithyroid drugs for less than 3 months. The authors made the TCR library using RNA they extracted from PBMCs. The source of the patients was an endocrinology department in Xi'an, China. The sample is drawn from a study of regulatory T cells in long-lasting Graves disease. Study findings and constraints: The number of shared public clonotypes was higher in persistent patients (around 2,700) than new patients (approximately 1,000).

Relying on iRepertoire HTBI primers and Arm-PCR of CDR3 regions, the team built TCR beta libraries. Original methodology: Gene usage covered 62 TRBV and 14 to 15 TRBJ segments. MiXCR was run by TCRdb on the multiplex PCR reads, yielding one entry per CDR3 protein. TCRdb, rather than the study authors, made the V and J calls. The sample records roughly 410,000 distinct CDR3 sequences, approximately 16% being singletons. This same sample was also taken into another study, of T cells in Graves' hyperthyroidism and ophthalmopathy. In that study: Researchers ran a first-round RT-PCR on the TCR CDR3 using the HTBI primer set.

The clonotype was recovered from a woman between 35 and 50 years old with Graves disease. The starting material was peripheral blood mononuclear cells (PBMCs), obtained at new diagnosis, from a patient treated with antithyroid drugs.

The CDR3 loop is CASTNKISGANVLTF. For the CDR3, the DNA is TGTGCCAGCACTAATAAGATATCTGGGGCCAACGTCCTGACTTTC. V usage is TRBV6-1 and J usage is TRBJ2-6, with unresolved D. The length of the CDR3 is 15 residues. The ends were cut back, 7 bases at V and 1 base at J, with 11 bases in the middle. Per the germline V gene, CDR1 is MNHNS and CDR2 is SASEGT.